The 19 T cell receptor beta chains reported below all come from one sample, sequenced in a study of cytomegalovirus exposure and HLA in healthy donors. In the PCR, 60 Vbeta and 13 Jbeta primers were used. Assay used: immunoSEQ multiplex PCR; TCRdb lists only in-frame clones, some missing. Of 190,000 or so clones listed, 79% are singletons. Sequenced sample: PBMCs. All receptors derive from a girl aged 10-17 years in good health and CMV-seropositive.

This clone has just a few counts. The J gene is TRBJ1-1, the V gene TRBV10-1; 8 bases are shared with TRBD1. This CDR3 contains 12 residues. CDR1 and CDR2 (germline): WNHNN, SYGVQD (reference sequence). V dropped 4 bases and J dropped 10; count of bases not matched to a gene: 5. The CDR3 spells CASSVQGAGAFF. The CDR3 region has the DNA TGCGCCAGCAGTGTCCAGGGGGCGGGAGCTTTCTTT.

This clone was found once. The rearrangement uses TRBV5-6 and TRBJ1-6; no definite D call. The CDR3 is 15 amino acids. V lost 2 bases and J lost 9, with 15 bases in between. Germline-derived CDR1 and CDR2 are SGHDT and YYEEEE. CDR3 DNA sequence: TGTGCCAGCAGCTTCAGGAGGGCCACTCTTTCACCCCTCCACTTT. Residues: CASSFRRATLSPLHF.

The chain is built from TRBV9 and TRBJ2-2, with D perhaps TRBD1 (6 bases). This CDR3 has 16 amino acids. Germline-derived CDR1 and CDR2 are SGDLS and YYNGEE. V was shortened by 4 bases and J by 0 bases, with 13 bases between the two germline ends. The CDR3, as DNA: TGTGCCAGCAGCTCACACAGGGATTCGAACACCGGGGAGCTGTTTTTT. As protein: CASSSHRDSNTGELFF.

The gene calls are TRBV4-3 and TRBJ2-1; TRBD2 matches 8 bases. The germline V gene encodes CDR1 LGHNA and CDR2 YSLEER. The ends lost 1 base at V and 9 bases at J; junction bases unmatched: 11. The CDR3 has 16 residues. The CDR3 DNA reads TGCGCCAGCAGCCAAGTGCAGGTTCAGCGGGGGCTTGAGCAGTTCTTC. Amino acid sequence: CASSQVQVQRGLEQFF.

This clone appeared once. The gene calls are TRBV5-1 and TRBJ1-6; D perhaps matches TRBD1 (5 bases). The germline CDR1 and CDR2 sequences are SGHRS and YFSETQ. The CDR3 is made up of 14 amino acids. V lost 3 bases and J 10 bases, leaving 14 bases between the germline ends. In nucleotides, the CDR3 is TGCGCCAGCAGCTCGGACGGGGAGGGGTCACCCCTCCACTTT. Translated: CASSSDGEGSPLHF.

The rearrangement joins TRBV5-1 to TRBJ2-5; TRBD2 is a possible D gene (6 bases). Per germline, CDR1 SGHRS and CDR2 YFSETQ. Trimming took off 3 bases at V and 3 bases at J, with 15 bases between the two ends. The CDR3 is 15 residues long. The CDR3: CASSSNPGGKETQYF. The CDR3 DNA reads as TGCGCCAGCAGCTCTAATCCCGGAGGGAAAGAGACCCAGTACTTC.

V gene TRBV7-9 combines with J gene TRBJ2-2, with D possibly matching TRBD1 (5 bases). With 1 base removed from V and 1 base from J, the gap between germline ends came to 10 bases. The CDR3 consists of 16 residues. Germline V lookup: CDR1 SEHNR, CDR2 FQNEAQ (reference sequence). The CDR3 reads CASSLEGLVNTGELFF. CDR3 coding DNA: TGTGCCAGCAGCTTAGAGGGGTTAGTGAACACCGGGGAGCTGTTTTTT.

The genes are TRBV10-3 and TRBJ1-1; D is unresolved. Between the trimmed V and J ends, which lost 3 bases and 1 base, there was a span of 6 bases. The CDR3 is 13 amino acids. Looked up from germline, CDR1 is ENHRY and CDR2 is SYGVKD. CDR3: CAISERGNTEAFF. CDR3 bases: TGTGCCATCAGTGAAAGAGGGAACACTGAAGCTTTCTTT.

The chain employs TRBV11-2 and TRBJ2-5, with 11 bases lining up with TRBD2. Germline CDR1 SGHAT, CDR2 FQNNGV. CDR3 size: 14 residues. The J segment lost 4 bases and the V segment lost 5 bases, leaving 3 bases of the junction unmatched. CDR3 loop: CASSPGTSGETQYF. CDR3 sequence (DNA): TGTGCCAGCAGCCCCGGGACTAGCGGAGAGACCCAGTACTTC. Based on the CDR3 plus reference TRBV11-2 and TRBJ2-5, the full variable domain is EAGVAQSPRYKIIEKRQSVAFWCNPISGHATLYWYQQILGQGPKLLIQFQNNGVVDDSQLPKDRFSAERLKGVDSTLKIQPAKLEDSAVYLCASSPGTSGETQYFGPGTRLLVL.

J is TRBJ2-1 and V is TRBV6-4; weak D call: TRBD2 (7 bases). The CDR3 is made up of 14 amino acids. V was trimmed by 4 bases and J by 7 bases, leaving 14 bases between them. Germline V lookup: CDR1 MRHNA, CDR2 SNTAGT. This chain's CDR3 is CASSVEGGVNEQFF. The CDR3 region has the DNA TGTGCCAGCAGTGTTGAGGGGGGGGTAAATGAGCAGTTCTTC.

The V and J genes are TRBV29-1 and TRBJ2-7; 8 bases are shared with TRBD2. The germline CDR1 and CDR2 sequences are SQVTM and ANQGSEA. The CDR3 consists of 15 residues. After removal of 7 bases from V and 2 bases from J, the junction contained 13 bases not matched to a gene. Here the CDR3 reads CSAGGGGGNPYEQYF. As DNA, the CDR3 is TGCAGCGCCGGAGGAGGCGGGGGGAACCCCTACGAGCAGTACTTC.

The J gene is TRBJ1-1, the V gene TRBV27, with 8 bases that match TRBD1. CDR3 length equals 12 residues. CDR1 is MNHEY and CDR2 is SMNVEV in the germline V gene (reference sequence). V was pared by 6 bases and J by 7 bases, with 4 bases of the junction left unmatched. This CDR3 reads CASSSGTGEAFF. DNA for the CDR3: TGTGCCAGCAGCTCCGGGACAGGTGAAGCTTTCTTT.

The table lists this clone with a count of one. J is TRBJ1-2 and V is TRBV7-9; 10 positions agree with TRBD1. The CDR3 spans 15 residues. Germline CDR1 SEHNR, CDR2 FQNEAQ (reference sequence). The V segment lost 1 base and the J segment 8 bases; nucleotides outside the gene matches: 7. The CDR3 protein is CASSLERQGAKGYTF. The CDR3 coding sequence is TGTGCCAGCAGCTTAGAGCGACAGGGGGCAAAGGGCTACACCTTC.

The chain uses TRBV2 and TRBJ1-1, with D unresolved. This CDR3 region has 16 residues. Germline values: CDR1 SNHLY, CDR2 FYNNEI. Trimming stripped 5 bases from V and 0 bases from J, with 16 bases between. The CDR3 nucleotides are TGTGCCAGCAGTTTGTCCGACACACAAATGAACACTGAAGCTTTCTTT. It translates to CASSLSDTQMNTEAFF.

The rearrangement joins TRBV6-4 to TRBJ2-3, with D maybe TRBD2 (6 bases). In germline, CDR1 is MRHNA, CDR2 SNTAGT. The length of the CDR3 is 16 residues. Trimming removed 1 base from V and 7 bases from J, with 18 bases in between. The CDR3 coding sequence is TGTGCCAGCAGTGACTGGGCGGGGAGCACCAAGAATACGCAGTATTTT. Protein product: CASSDWAGSTKNTQYF.

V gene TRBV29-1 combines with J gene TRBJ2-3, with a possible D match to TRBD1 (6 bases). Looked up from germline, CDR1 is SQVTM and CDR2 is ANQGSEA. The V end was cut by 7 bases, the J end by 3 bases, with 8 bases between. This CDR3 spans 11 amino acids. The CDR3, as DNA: TGCAGCGCCGGGACAACAGATACGCAGTATTTT. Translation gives CSAGTTDTQYF.

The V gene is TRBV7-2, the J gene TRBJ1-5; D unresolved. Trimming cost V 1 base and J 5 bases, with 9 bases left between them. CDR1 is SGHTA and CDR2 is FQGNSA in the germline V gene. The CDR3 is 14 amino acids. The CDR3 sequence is CASSLGYSYQPQHF. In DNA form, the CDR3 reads TGTGCCAGCAGCTTAGGTTACAGTTATCAGCCCCAGCATTTT.

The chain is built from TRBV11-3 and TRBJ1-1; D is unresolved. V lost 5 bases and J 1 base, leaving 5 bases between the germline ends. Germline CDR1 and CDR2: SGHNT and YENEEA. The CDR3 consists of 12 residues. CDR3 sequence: CASSGRNTEAFF. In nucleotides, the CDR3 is TGTGCCAGCAGCGGCAGGAACACTGAAGCTTTCTTT.

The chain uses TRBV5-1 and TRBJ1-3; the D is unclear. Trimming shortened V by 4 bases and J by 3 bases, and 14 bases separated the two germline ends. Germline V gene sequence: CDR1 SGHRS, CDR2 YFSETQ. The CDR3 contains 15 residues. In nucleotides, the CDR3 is TGCGCCAGCAGCCAAGCCCCGGGATTTGGAAACACCATATATTTT. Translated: CASSQAPGFGNTIYF.